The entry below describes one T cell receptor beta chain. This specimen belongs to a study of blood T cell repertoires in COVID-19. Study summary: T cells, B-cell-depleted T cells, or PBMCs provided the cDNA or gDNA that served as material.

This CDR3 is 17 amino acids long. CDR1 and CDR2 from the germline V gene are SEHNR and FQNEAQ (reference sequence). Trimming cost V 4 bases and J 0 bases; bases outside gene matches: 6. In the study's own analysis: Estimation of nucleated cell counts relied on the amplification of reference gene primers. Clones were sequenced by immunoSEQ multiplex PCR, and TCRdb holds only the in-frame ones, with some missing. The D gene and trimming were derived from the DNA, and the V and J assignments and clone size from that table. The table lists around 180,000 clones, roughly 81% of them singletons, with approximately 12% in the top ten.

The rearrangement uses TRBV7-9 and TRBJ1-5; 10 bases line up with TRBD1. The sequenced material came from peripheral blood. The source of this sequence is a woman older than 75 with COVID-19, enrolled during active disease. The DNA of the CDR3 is TGTGCCAGCAGCTCCGGACAGGGGGATGCTAGCAATCAGCCCCAGCATTTT. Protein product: CASSSGQGDASNQPQHF.